The T cell receptor beta chain described here comes from a study of shared clonotypes between healthy human individuals. From germline, CDR1 is SGDLS and CDR2 YYNGEE. Deletions cut 0 bases from V and 2 bases from J, with 11 bases between. The length of the CDR3 is 15 residues. Some clones are missing from TCRdb's copy, which holds only in-frame ones; the method was immunoSEQ multiplex PCR. The data contain 650,000 to 700,000 clones, roughly 87% of them singletons. The donor population consisted of healthy HIV-negative adults with no recent acute infections or vaccinations. The V call is TRBV9, the J call TRBJ1-2; D remains unclear. The material sequenced was memory CD8+ T cells from PBMCs. Subset given: CD45RO+ cells pooled with CCR7-negative TemRA cells. This receptor was obtained from a young man in good health. Some clones in this sample may be carry-over from other donors' samples. The CDR3: CASSVGQDGNYGYTF. The CDR3 region has the DNA TGTGCCAGCAGCGTAGGTCAGGACGGGAACTATGGCTACACCTTC.